This T cell receptor beta chain originates from a study of neoadjuvant anti-PD-1 for oral cavity cancer. Study-wide points: Treg/Th17 ratio rose with pretreatment blood and fell with post-treatment tumor TCRbeta clonality. With three patients per group, TCR findings need larger cohorts.

TCRdb's copy holds only in-frame clones and misses some; the assay was immunoSEQ multiplex PCR. This sample has about 12,000 clones, with 71% found just once. Noted time point: after neoadjuvant nivolumab, at surgical resection. Patients had newly diagnosed, untreated stage II-IVA oral cavity squamous cell carcinoma. For this clone: Antigen: not known.

Germline loops: CDR1 GTSNPN, CDR2 SVGIG (reference sequence). The CDR3 runs to 13 residues. Trimming took 1 base from V and 4 from J, leaving 8 bases between them. This receptor was obtained from a person aged 35-79 years with oral cavity squamous cell carcinoma. This sequence joins TRBV30 and TRBJ1-5; possible D gene TRBD1, 5 bases. This specimen was PBMCs, taken after nivolumab (anti-PD-1) treatment. CDR3 in DNA: TGTGCCTGGAGTGAGGACACGAATCAGCCCCAGCATTTT. The encoded protein is CAWSEDTNQPQHF.